The source of this T cell receptor (beta chain) is a study of T cells in localized non-small cell lung cancer. TCRdb's copy holds only in-frame clones and misses some; the assay was immunoSEQ multiplex PCR. The table lists tens of thousands of clones, just under 85% of them singletons. Germline values: CDR1 SEHNR, CDR2 FQNEAQ (reference sequence). Deletions cut 4 bases from V and 0 bases from J, with 7 bases between. This CDR3 spans 15 amino acids. The TCR was taken from a female donor older than 55 with stage I lung adenocarcinoma. The sequenced sample was peripheral blood, obtained before any cancer treatment. The chain combines TRBV7-9 with TRBJ1-6; a possible D gene is TRBD1 (5 bases). CDR3 region: CASSWQGSYNSPLHF. The CDR3 DNA sequence: TGTGCCAGCAGCTGGCAGGGCTCCTATAATTCACCCCTCCACTTT.